This paragraph reports one T cell receptor (beta chain). What it binds is not known. The study ran its PCR with 60 Vbeta and 13 Jbeta primers. Sequencing used immunoSEQ multiplex PCR; TCRdb keeps in-frame clones, though not all of them. The sample records about 220,000 clones, 70% to 80% being singletons. The data originate from a study of cytomegalovirus exposure and HLA in healthy donors. Study summary: Drawn from HLA-typed donors, some 80 million unique TCRs were held in an early data release. The study's findings and limits: Researchers reported in a later analysis that a missense DCLRE1C variant was tied to TCR beta V- and J-gene trimming. According to an earlier analysis, most TCR beta V segments yielded productive rearrangements about 90% or about 30% of the time. In a later analysis, about 17,000 TCR beta sequences were associated with HLA alleles at 0.05 false discovery rate.

Germline-derived CDR1 and CDR2 are SGHRS and YFSETQ. The CDR3 has 15 residues. V lost 0 bases and J 2 bases, leaving 11 bases between the germline ends. The specimen sequenced was PBMCs. The clonotype originates from a woman in her thirties in good health and CMV-seronegative. The chain uses TRBV5-1 and TRBJ1-1; no clear D gene. As DNA, the CDR3 is TGCGCCAGCAGCTTGGGAACGGGAATTAACACTGAAGCTTTCTTT. This codes for CASSLGTGINTEAFF.